This TCR beta chain came from a study of blood T cells in healthy people across ages. Regarding the study as a whole: Long-lived donors carried more naive CD4+ cells and greater diversity than aged donors. As naive T cell percentage varied, TCR beta diversity correlated strongly with it.

Using a J-beta primer mix together with a sample-barcoded 5' primer, a second PCR was run for roughly 7 to 11 cycles. TCRdb itself ran the 5' RACE reads through MiXCR, one entry per CDR3 protein. The sample holds more than 600,000 distinct CDR3 sequences, just under 25% seen once. The CDR3 runs to 14 residues. Germline CDR1 reads SGHTA; CDR2 reads FQGNSA. About this clonotype: Its matching antigen is unknown. At one of its ends the junction is not consistent with the germline gene, which may arise from a read error.

These sequences were also reported in another study, on T cells of mothers and their children. As that study records: Relative to unrelated pairs, biologically related mother-child dyads exhibited marginally greater, non-significant overlap.

This clonotype was sampled from a boy aged 5-17 years in good health. The genes are TRBV7-2 and TRBJ2-7, with D possibly being TRBD2 (5 bases). The specimen was blood. CDR3 protein: CASSPPGLSYEQHF. As DNA, the CDR3 is TGTGCCAGCAGCCCACCAGGACTGAGCTACGAGCAGCACTTC.